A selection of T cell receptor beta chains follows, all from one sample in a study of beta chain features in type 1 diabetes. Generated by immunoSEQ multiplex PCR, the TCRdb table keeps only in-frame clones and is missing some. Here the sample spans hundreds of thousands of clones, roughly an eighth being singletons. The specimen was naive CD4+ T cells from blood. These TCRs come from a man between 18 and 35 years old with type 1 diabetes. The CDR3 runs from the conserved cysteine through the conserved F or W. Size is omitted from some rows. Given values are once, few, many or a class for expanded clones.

CASSFLSRRETQYF	TRBV5-6	few
CASSPRGTSVGETQYF	TRBV7-9	-
CASSSPAGTSGRPGTGELFF	TRBV5-1	-
CAWSVGSGNTIYF	TRBV30	-
CASSVQVSSQYF	TRBV2	-
CASSVRLATEAFF	TRBV5-6	few
CASSWTSGSQETQYF	TRBV7-2	-
CASSRTGYSNQPQHF	TRBV7-2	-
CSLTQGHRNTEAFF	TRBV29-1	-
CAIGTSGSPNTGELFF	TRBV10-3	few
CASSKTSGTLSYNEQFF	TRBV11-2	-